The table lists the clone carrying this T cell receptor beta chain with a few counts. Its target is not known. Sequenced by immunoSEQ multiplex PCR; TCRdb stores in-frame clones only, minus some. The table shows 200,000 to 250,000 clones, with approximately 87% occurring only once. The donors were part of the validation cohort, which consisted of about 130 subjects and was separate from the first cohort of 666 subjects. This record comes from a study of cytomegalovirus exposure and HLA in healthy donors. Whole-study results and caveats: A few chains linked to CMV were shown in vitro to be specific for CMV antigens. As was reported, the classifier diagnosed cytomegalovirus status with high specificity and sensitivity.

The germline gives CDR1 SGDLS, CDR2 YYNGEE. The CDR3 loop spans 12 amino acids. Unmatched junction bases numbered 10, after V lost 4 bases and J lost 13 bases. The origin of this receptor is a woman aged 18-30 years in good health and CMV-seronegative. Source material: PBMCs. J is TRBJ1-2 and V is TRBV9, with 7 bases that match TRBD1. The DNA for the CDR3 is TGTGCCAGCAGCCGAGACAGGGTGGTTTTCACCTTC. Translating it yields CASSRDRVVFTF.